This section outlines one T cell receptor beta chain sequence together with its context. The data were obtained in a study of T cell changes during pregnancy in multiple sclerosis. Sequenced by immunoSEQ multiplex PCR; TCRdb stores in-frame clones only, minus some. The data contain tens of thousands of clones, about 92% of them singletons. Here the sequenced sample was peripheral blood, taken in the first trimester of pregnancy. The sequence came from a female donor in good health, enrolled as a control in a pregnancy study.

This CDR3 reads CASSEAGGAEFVGYTF. The DNA of the CDR3 is TGTGCCAGCAGTGAAGCGGGGGGGGCCGAGTTCGTTGGCTACACCTTC. This chain uses TRBV2 with TRBJ1-2; D is perhaps TRBD1 (6 bases). The CDR3 consists of 16 residues. Germline V gives CDR1 SNHLY, CDR2 FYNNEI. V shed 0 bases and J shed 7 bases, with 18 bases lying between them.